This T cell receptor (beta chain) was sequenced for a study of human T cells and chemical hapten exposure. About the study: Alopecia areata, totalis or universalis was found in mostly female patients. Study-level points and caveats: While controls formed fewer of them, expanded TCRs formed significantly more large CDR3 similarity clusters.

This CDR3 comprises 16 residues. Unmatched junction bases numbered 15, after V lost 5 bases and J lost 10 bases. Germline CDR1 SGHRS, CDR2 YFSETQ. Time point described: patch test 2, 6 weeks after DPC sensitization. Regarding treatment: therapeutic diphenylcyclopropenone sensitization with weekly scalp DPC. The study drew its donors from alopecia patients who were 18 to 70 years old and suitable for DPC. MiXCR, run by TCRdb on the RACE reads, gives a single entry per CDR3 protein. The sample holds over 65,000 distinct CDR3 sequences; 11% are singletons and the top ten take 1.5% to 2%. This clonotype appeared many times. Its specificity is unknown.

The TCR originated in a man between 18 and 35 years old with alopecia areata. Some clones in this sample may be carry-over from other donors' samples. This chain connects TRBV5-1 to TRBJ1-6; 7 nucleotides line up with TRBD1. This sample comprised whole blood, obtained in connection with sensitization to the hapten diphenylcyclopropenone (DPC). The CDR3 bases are TGCGCCAGCAGTCCAGAACGGGGGACAGAGCCGTCACCCCTCCACTTT. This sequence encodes CASSPERGTEPSPLHF.